The rows below give T cell receptor beta chains drawn from one sample of a study of blood T cell repertoires in COVID-19. Using immunoSEQ multiplex PCR, the repertoire was profiled, and TCRdb retains in-frame clones only, with some absent. The data show 25,000 to 30,000 clones, with around nine tenths seen just once and about 6% held by the top ten. Sequencing was done on a sample of peripheral blood. The receptors were sampled from a human donor in a cohort sampled during active COVID-19. The CDR3 runs from the conserved cysteine through the conserved F or W. The order of the fields is clone size, D gene, J gene, V gene, CDR3 DNA, CDR3 protein. The D gene is left open where the match is weak. Clone sizes are given selectively: once, few, many, or a class where the clone is expanded.

clone size: .; D gene: TRBD1; J gene: TRBJ2-7; V gene: TRBV7-6; CDR3 DNA: TGTGCCAGCAGCTTAGCGGGGACAGGGCACCTGTACGAGCAGTACTTC; CDR3 protein: CASSLAGTGHLYEQYF
clone size: .; D gene: TRBD1; J gene: TRBJ1-5; V gene: TRBV12-3/TRBV12-4; CDR3 DNA: TGTGCCAGCAGTTCGGACAGGGTTCAGCCCCAGCATTTT; CDR3 protein: CASSSDRVQPQHF
clone size: once; D gene: TRBD1; J gene: TRBJ2-1; V gene: TRBV6-5; CDR3 DNA: TGTGCCAGCAGCTACGGACAGGGGGGGTCCTACAATGAGCAGTTCTTC; CDR3 protein: CASSYGQGGSYNEQFF
clone size: .; D gene: TRBD1; J gene: TRBJ1-1; V gene: TRBV27; CDR3 DNA: TGTGCCAGCAGTTCGCCTCAGGGGGCGGGGATTCGCACTGAAGCTTTCTTT; CDR3 protein: CASSSPQGAGIRTEAFF
clone size: .; D gene: TRBD1; J gene: TRBJ2-6; V gene: TRBV29-1; CDR3 DNA: TGCAGCGTTGGGGACAGGGCGTCTTCTGGGGCCAACGTCCTGACTTTC; CDR3 protein: CSVGDRASSGANVLTF
clone size: .; D gene: .; J gene: TRBJ1-6; V gene: TRBV19; CDR3 DNA: TGTGCCAGTAGTATGGCCAGGGATAATTCACCCCTCCACTTT; CDR3 protein: CASSMARDNSPLHF
clone size: .; D gene: TRBD1; J gene: TRBJ2-7; V gene: TRBV7-8; CDR3 DNA: TGTGCCAGCAGCGAAGGGACAGGGCACGAGCAGTACTTC; CDR3 protein: CASSEGTGHEQYF
clone size: .; D gene: .; J gene: TRBJ2-7; V gene: TRBV3-1/TRBV3-2; CDR3 DNA: TGTGCCAGCAGCCAAGATCGTCTGGCAGAGCAGTACTTC; CDR3 protein: CASSQDRLAEQYF
clone size: .; D gene: .; J gene: TRBJ1-6; V gene: TRBV2; CDR3 DNA: TGTGCCAGCAGTGCTTCTGCAGGGGATTCACCCCTCCACTTT; CDR3 protein: CASSASAGDSPLHF
clone size: .; D gene: .; J gene: TRBJ2-5; V gene: TRBV10-1; CDR3 DNA: TGCGCCAGCAGTGAGTCTGGGCAGAAAGAGACCCAGTACTTC; CDR3 protein: CASSESGQKETQYF
clone size: .; D gene: .; J gene: TRBJ2-7; V gene: TRBV6-6; CDR3 DNA: TGTGCCAGCAGTTACCCCACAGGGAAGGGGTACTACGAGCAGTACTTC; CDR3 protein: CASSYPTGKGYYEQYF
clone size: .; D gene: .; J gene: TRBJ2-2; V gene: TRBV9; CDR3 DNA: TGTGCCAGCAGTGAAGGACCTCAGGGGTTTAAGTCCGGGGAGCTGTTTTTT; CDR3 protein: CASSEGPQGFKSGELFF
clone size: .; D gene: TRBD1; J gene: TRBJ2-7; V gene: TRBV5-1; CDR3 DNA: TGCGCCAGCAGCATTGGATGGGACAGGGGGCTATACGAGCAGTACTTC; CDR3 protein: CASSIGWDRGLYEQYF
clone size: .; D gene: TRBD2; J gene: TRBJ2-3; V gene: TRBV27; CDR3 DNA: TGTGCCAGCAGTGTTGGTAGCGGGGTGGATACGCAGTATTTT; CDR3 protein: CASSVGSGVDTQYF
clone size: .; D gene: TRBD1; J gene: TRBJ1-2; V gene: TRBV10-3; CDR3 DNA: TGTGCCATCAGAAGGACAGGGGAATCCTATGGCTACACCTTC; CDR3 protein: CAIRRTGESYGYTF
clone size: .; D gene: TRBD2; J gene: TRBJ2-1; V gene: TRBV5-1; CDR3 DNA: TGCGCCAGCAGCCCTAGCGGGGGGGATCTCGCGCAGTTCTTC; CDR3 protein: CASSPSGGDLAQFF
clone size: .; D gene: .; J gene: TRBJ2-1; V gene: TRBV7-3; CDR3 DNA: TGTGCCAGCAGCCCCACGGCAGGGGGAGGATATGGCAATGAGCAGTTCTTC; CDR3 protein: CASSPTAGGGYGNEQFF
clone size: .; D gene: .; J gene: TRBJ1-5; V gene: TRBV12-3/TRBV12-4; CDR3 DNA: TGTGCCAGCAGTTTAGACTATCAGCCCCAGCATTTT; CDR3 protein: CASSLDYQPQHF
clone size: .; D gene: .; J gene: TRBJ2-5; V gene: TRBV7-2; CDR3 DNA: TGTGCCAGCAGCTTAGGCGCTAGCGTTACCTCCCAAGAGACCCAGTACTTC; CDR3 protein: CASSLGASVTSQETQYF
clone size: .; D gene: TRBD1; J gene: TRBJ1-1; V gene: TRBV6-6; CDR3 DNA: TGTGCCAGCACTTCACAGGGGGCGCGGACTGAAGCTTTCTTT; CDR3 protein: CASTSQGARTEAFF
clone size: .; D gene: TRBD1; J gene: TRBJ2-5; V gene: TRBV7-9; CDR3 DNA: TGTGCCAGCAGCTCCAGTCGGACAGGGGGCGAGACCCAGTACTTC; CDR3 protein: CASSSSRTGGETQYF
clone size: .; D gene: .; J gene: TRBJ2-1; V gene: TRBV4-1; CDR3 DNA: TGCGCCAGCAGCTCTAGGACTGTTTACAATGAGCAGTTCTTC; CDR3 protein: CASSSRTVYNEQFF
clone size: .; D gene: TRBD1; J gene: TRBJ1-3; V gene: TRBV2; CDR3 DNA: TGTGCCAGCAGTGTACCCCGGGGACAGCCTTCGAACACCATATATTTT; CDR3 protein: CASSVPRGQPSNTIYF
clone size: once; D gene: TRBD1; J gene: TRBJ2-5; V gene: TRBV4-1; CDR3 DNA: TGCGCCAGCAGCCTTTCCGGGACAGGGGGAGAGACCCAGTACTTC; CDR3 protein: CASSLSGTGGETQYF
clone size: .; D gene: .; J gene: TRBJ1-6; V gene: TRBV5-8; CDR3 DNA: TGTGCCAGCAGCTTGTTTAAGGGTGGAGGGTCCTATAATTCACCCCTCCACTTT; CDR3 protein: CASSLFKGGGSYNSPLHF
clone size: once; D gene: TRBD2; J gene: TRBJ2-3; V gene: TRBV7-2; CDR3 DNA: TGTGCCAGCAGCTCAAGACTAGCGGGGGGTCGCACAGATACGCAGTATTTT; CDR3 protein: CASSSRLAGGRTDTQYF
clone size: once; D gene: .; J gene: TRBJ2-1; V gene: TRBV2; CDR3 DNA: TGTGCCAGCAGTGTCTCAGGGCGCAATGAGCAGTTCTTC; CDR3 protein: CASSVSGRNEQFF
clone size: medium-sized; D gene: .; J gene: TRBJ1-4; V gene: TRBV2; CDR3 DNA: TGTGCCAGCAGTCAGACGGGACTGGATGAAAAACTGTTTTTT; CDR3 protein: CASSQTGLDEKLFF
clone size: .; D gene: .; J gene: TRBJ2-2; V gene: TRBV5-1; CDR3 DNA: TGCGCCAGCAGCTTGGAGTTGCGGAAGAACACCGGGGAGCTGTTTTTT; CDR3 protein: CASSLELRKNTGELFF
clone size: .; D gene: .; J gene: TRBJ2-1; V gene: TRBV20-1; CDR3 DNA: TGCAGTGCATTGGGAGGAGAGCAGTTCTTC; CDR3 protein: CSALGGEQFF
clone size: once; D gene: .; J gene: TRBJ1-1; V gene: TRBV18; CDR3 DNA: TGTGCCAGCTCACTCCGGGACGGGGGAAACACTGAAGCTTTCTTT; CDR3 protein: CASSLRDGGNTEAFF
clone size: once; D gene: TRBD2; J gene: TRBJ2-5; V gene: TRBV6-2/TRBV6-3; CDR3 DNA: TGTGCCAGCAGTTACACGTCTAGCGGGGGACCCGGGACCCAGTACTTC; CDR3 protein: CASSYTSSGGPGTQYF
clone size: .; D gene: .; J gene: TRBJ2-5; V gene: TRBV21-1; CDR3 DNA: TGTGCCAGCAGCAAGGACAGGGGTGAGACCCAGTACTTC; CDR3 protein: CASSKDRGETQYF
clone size: .; D gene: .; J gene: TRBJ1-2; V gene: TRBV15; CDR3 DNA: TGTGCCACCAGCAGAGCCATAACCGGGGGGGCGAAGGACTATGGCTACACCTTC; CDR3 protein: CATSRAITGGAKDYGYTF
clone size: .; D gene: .; J gene: TRBJ2-5; V gene: TRBV7-3; CDR3 DNA: TGTGCCAGCAGCGCTGGGGGGAACCAAGAGACCCAGTACTTC; CDR3 protein: CASSAGGNQETQYF
clone size: .; D gene: .; J gene: TRBJ1-4; V gene: TRBV30; CDR3 DNA: TGTGCCTGGCTGACAGATCCCAATGAAAAACTGTTTTTT; CDR3 protein: CAWLTDPNEKLFF
clone size: .; D gene: .; J gene: TRBJ1-6; V gene: TRBV10-2; CDR3 DNA: TGCGCCAGCAGTGACATGGGGAGCTATAATTCACCCCTCCACTTT; CDR3 protein: CASSDMGSYNSPLHF
clone size: few; D gene: TRBD1; J gene: TRBJ2-7; V gene: TRBV30; CDR3 DNA: TGTGCCAGACAGGGGACCATGGCCTACGAGCAGTACTTC; CDR3 protein: CARQGTMAYEQYF
clone size: once; D gene: .; J gene: TRBJ1-2; V gene: TRBV29-1; CDR3 DNA: TGCAGCGCTCGGGGGACCCGGGATGGCTACACCTTC; CDR3 protein: CSARGTRDGYTF
clone size: .; D gene: TRBD2; J gene: TRBJ2-1; V gene: TRBV5-1; CDR3 DNA: TGCGCCAGCAGCCCCACGGGGGGCTACAATGAGCAGTTCTTC; CDR3 protein: CASSPTGGYNEQFF
clone size: .; D gene: .; J gene: TRBJ1-1; V gene: TRBV19; CDR3 DNA: TGTGCCAGTAGTATTACGGTGGCAGAAGGGGACACTGAAGCTTTCTTT; CDR3 protein: CASSITVAEGDTEAFF
clone size: .; D gene: TRBD2; J gene: TRBJ2-2; V gene: TRBV5-4; CDR3 DNA: TGTGCCAGCAGCTTCTTGAGCGGGGCTACCGGGGAGCTGTTTTTT; CDR3 protein: CASSFLSGATGELFF
clone size: .; D gene: .; J gene: TRBJ2-5; V gene: TRBV3-1/TRBV3-2; CDR3 DNA: TGTGCCAGCAGCCAAGATCGGGCGGTAGCCGCGGGGAGGGAGACCCAGTACTTC; CDR3 protein: CASSQDRAVAAGRETQYF
clone size: .; D gene: .; J gene: TRBJ1-2; V gene: TRBV18; CDR3 DNA: TGTGCCAGCTCCAGCGGAGGGAACTATGGCTACACCTTC; CDR3 protein: CASSSGGNYGYTF
clone size: .; D gene: TRBD2; J gene: TRBJ2-2; V gene: TRBV18; CDR3 DNA: TGTGCCAGCTCGCCGACTAGCGGGGTTGCGAACACCGGGGAGCTGTTTTTT; CDR3 protein: CASSPTSGVANTGELFF
clone size: .; D gene: .; J gene: TRBJ2-7; V gene: TRBV5-4; CDR3 DNA: TGTGCCAGCAGCTCGGGGGCTAGGGGGCTCGAGCAGTACTTC; CDR3 protein: CASSSGARGLEQYF
clone size: .; D gene: .; J gene: TRBJ2-2; V gene: TRBV6-5; CDR3 DNA: TGTGCCAGCATTCAGACAATTTCCACCGGGGAGCTGTTTTTT; CDR3 protein: CASIQTISTGELFF
clone size: .; D gene: TRBD2; J gene: TRBJ2-7; V gene: TRBV5-4; CDR3 DNA: TGTGCCAGCAGCGGCCTGCGGGGGGAATCCTACGAGCAGTACTTC; CDR3 protein: CASSGLRGESYEQYF